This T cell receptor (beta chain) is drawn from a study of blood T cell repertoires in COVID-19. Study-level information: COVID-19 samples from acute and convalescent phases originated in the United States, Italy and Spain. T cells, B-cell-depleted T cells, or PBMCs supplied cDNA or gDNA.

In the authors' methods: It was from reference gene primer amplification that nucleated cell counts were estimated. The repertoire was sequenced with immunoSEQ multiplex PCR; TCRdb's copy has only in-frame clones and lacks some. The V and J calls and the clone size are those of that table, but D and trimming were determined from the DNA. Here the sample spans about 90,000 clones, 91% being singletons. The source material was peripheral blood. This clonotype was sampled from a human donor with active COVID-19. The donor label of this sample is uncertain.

CDR3 in DNA: TGTGCCAGCAGTCAGCCTTACCGACAGACCACTGAAGCTTTCTTT. Protein: CASSQPYRQTTEAFF. The rearrangement uses TRBV27 and TRBJ1-1; the D gene is possibly TRBD1 (5 bases). The CDR3 is made up of 15 amino acids. Deletions cut 5 bases from V and 4 bases from J, with 17 bases between. Germline values: CDR1 MNHEY, CDR2 SMNVEV (reference sequence).